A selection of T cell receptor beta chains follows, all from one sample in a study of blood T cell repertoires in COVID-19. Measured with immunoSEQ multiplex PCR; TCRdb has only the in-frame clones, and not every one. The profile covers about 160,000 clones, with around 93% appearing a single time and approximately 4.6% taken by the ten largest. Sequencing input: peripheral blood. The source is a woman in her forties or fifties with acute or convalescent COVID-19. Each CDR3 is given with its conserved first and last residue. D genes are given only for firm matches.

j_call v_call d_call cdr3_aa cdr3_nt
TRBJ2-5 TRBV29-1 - CSVEDRRGETQYF TGCAGCGTTGAAGATCGACGAGGGGAGACCCAGTACTTC
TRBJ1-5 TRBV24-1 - CATSDRGNNQPQHF TGTGCCACCAGTGACAGGGGAAACAATCAGCCCCAGCATTTT
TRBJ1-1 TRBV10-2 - CASNAGTEAFF TGCGCCAGCAACGCCGGCACTGAAGCTTTCTTT
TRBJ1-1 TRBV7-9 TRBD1 CASSLDTGVEAFF TGTGCCAGCAGCTTAGATACAGGGGTGGAAGCTTTCTTT
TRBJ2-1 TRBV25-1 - CASRDPGGEQFF TGTGCCAGCAGGGACCCCGGGGGTGAGCAGTTCTTC
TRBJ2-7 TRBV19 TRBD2 CASSPRTSGSHPSYEQYF TGTGCCAGTAGTCCTCGGACTAGCGGGTCTCACCCCTCCTACGAGCAGTACTTC
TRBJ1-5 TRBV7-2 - CARTRAVSNQPQHF TGTGCCAGAACTAGGGCAGTTAGCAATCAGCCCCAGCATTTT
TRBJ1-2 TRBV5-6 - CASNGGGLDYGYTF TGTGCCAGCAACGGCGGGGGGCTGGACTATGGCTACACCTTC
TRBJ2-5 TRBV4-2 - CASSQEWRGSETQYF TGTGCCAGCAGCCAAGAGTGGAGGGGATCAGAGACCCAGTACTTC
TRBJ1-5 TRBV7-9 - CASSSYTGTWREINQPQHF TGTGCCAGCAGCTCTTACACCGGGACGTGGCGGGAGATTAATCAGCCCCAGCATTTT
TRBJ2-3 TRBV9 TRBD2 CASSVLRTSGTDTQYF TGTGCCAGCAGCGTACTCCGGACTAGCGGTACAGATACGCAGTATTTT
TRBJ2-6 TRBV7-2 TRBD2 CASSYSRGRANVLTF TGTGCCAGCAGCTATTCACGCGGGAGAGCCAACGTCCTGACTTTC
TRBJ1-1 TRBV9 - CASSVEQHTEAFF TGTGCCAGCAGCGTAGAACAGCACACTGAAGCTTTCTTT
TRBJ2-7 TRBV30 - CAWTDTYEQYF TGTGCCTGGACTGACACCTACGAGCAGTACTTC
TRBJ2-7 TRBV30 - CAWSPDTYEQYF TGTGCCTGGAGTCCGGACACCTACGAGCAGTACTTC
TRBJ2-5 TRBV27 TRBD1 CASSPSYLGTGLQETQYF TGTGCCAGCAGTCCCTCTTATCTGGGGACAGGCCTCCAAGAGACCCAGTACTTC
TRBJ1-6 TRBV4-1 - CASSQDSAYNSPLHF TGCGCCAGCAGCCAAGACAGTGCCTATAATTCACCCCTCCACTTT
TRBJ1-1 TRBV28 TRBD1 CASSLTGGRTEAFF TGTGCCAGCAGTCTTACAGGGGGCCGAACTGAAGCTTTCTTT
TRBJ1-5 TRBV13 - CASSLGGGSNQPQHF TGTGCCAGCAGCTTAGGGGGAGGGAGCAATCAGCCCCAGCATTTT
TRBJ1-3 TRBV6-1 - CASSDSPISGNTIYF TGTGCCAGCAGTGACAGTCCCATCTCTGGAAACACCATATATTTT
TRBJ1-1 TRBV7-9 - CASSLVNKGAEAFF TGTGCCAGCAGCTTAGTTAATAAGGGGGCTGAAGCTTTCTTT
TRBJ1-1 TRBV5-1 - CASSFGGPGAEAFF TGCGCCAGCAGCTTCGGGGGGCCGGGCGCTGAAGCTTTCTTT
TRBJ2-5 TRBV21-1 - CASSNRPQETQYF TGTGCCAGCAGCAACAGGCCACAAGAGACCCAGTACTTC
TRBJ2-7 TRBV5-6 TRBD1 CASSTGTGTILNYEQYF TGTGCCAGCAGCACCGGGACAGGGACAATCCTTAACTACGAGCAGTACTTC
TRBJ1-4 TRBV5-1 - CASSLAQGGEKLFF TGCGCCAGCAGCTTGGCCCAGGGCGGTGAAAAACTGTTTTTT